The 25 T cell receptor beta chains listed next were all sequenced from one sample in a study of CD8 T cells in Susac syndrome. RNA totalling roughly 0.45 to 1 ug underwent reverse transcription with random hexamers. TCRdb called the immunoSEQ multiplex PCR reads again in MiXCR, with one record for every CDR3 protein. The profile covers some 300,000 distinct CDR3 sequences, with almost 85% appearing a single time and roughly 0.21% taken by the ten largest. The sample taken for sequencing was CD8+ T cells from PBMCs. Source of these receptors: a human donor with multiple sclerosis.

This clonotype was observed a handful of times. The chain employs TRBV14 and TRBJ2-7; the match to TRBD2 covers 8 bases. The J segment lost 3 bases and the V segment lost 1 base, leaving 5 bases of the junction unmatched. Germline assignment: CDR1 SGHDN and CDR2 FVKESK. CDR3 length: 15 residues. The CDR3 DNA reads as TGTGCCAGCAGCCAAGGACTAGCGATCCTCTACGAGCAGTACTTC. It encodes CASSQGLAILYEQYF. The variable domain in full, with the rest retrieved from reference TRBV14 and TRBJ2-7, is EAGVTQFPSHSVIEKGQTVTLRCDPISGHDNLYWYRRVMGKEIKFLLHFVKESKQDESGMPNNRFLAERTGGTYSTLKVQPAELEDSGVYFCASSQGLAILYEQYFGPGTRLTVT.

This clonotype has only one observation. The chain is built from TRBV20-1 and TRBJ2-5, with D maybe TRBD2 (6 bases). This CDR3 spans 15 amino acids. The ends were cut back, 0 bases at V and 1 base at J, with 12 bases in the middle. Germline assignment: CDR1 DFQATT and CDR2 SNEGSKA (reference sequence). CDR3 DNA sequence: TGCAGTGCTAGAGAGGGATTGGGAGGCCAAGAGACCCAGTACTTC. Encoded protein: CSAREGLGGQETQYF.

The chain recombines TRBV30 with TRBJ1-1; D might be TRBD1 (6 bases). The germline V gene has CDR1 GTSNPN and CDR2 SVGIG (reference sequence). V was clipped by 3 bases and J by 0 bases, with 14 bases between them. CDR3 length: 15 amino acids. CDR3 sequence: CAWRITGHLNTEAFF. As DNA, the CDR3 is TGTGCCTGGAGGATAACGGGACACTTGAACACTGAAGCTTTCTTT.

The table lists this clonotype with a count of one. J is TRBJ2-1 and V is TRBV11-3; D is perhaps TRBD1 (7 bases). The CDR3 covers 16 residues. V lost 9 bases and J 6 bases, leaving 24 bases between the germline ends. The germline gives CDR1 SGHNT, CDR2 YENEEA. CDR3 coding DNA: TGTGCCAGGGATCCAGCGGCGGAGGGGGCCAGCAATGAGCAGTTCTTC. Protein sequence: CARDPAAEGASNEQFF. Looking up the rest from reference TRBV11-3 and TRBJ2-1 gives the full variable domain: EAGVVQSPRYKIIEKKQPVAFWCNPISGHNTLYWYLQNLGQGPELLIRYENEEAVDDSQLPKDRFSAERLKGVDSTLKIQPAELGDSAVYLCARDPAAEGASNEQFFGPGTRLTVL.

The chain combines TRBV2 with TRBJ2-2; 9 bases are a match to TRBD2. Germline V gene sequence: CDR1 SNHLY, CDR2 FYNNEI. This CDR3 has 18 residues. V shed 2 bases, J shed 5 bases, and the junction held 12 bases outside the gene matches. CDR3 sequence: CASSEWGISGRRTGELFF. The CDR3 nucleotides read TGTGCCAGCAGTGAATGGGGCATAAGCGGGAGGCGGACCGGGGAGCTGTTTTTT.

V usage is TRBV30 and J usage is TRBJ2-7; D possibly corresponds to TRBD2 (5 bases). V shed 0 bases and J shed 3 bases, with 6 bases lying between them. Per germline, CDR1 GTSNPN and CDR2 SVGIG (reference sequence). CDR3 length equals 12 residues. The CDR3 sequence: CAWSVLVYEQYF. The CDR3 DNA is TGTGCCTGGAGTGTACTAGTCTACGAGCAGTACTTC.

The gene calls are TRBV20-1 and TRBJ1-2, with 10 positions matching TRBD1. CDR3 length equals 14 residues. Per the germline V gene, CDR1 is DFQATT and CDR2 is SNEGSKA (reference sequence). With 3 bases clipped from V and 7 bases from J, the junction kept 8 bases outside the gene matches. The CDR3 DNA reads TGCAGTGCTAGGGACAGGGGGTGGTACGGTGGCTACACCTTC. Amino acid sequence: CSARDRGWYGGYTF.

The chain is built from TRBV9 and TRBJ2-1; tentative D call: TRBD2 (6 bases). CDR3 length equals 15 residues. Germline V CDR1 and CDR2: SGDLS, YYNGEE. Trimming shortened V by 3 bases and J by 2 bases, and 12 bases separated the two germline ends. CDR3 sequence (DNA): TGTGCCAGCAGCGAACCTAGCGTGGCCTACAATGAGCAGTTCTTC. Its protein is CASSEPSVAYNEQFF.

This chain uses TRBV9 with TRBJ2-7; D is possibly TRBD1 (5 bases). CDR3 length: 15 amino acids. V gave up 0 bases and J gave up 1 base, with 11 bases separating them. From germline, CDR1 is SGDLS and CDR2 YYNGEE. This chain's CDR3 is CASSVEGQASYEQYF. The DNA for the CDR3 is TGTGCCAGCAGCGTAGAGGGGCAGGCGTCCTACGAGCAGTACTTC.

This sequence joins TRBV12-2 and TRBJ2-1; TRBD1 was called by the table and not checked on the DNA. TRBV12-2 is a recognized pseudogene. CDR3 size: 13 residues. The CDR3 loop is CASRSGRQYEQFF. In DNA, the CDR3 is TGTGCAAGTCGCTCGGGGCGACAATATGAGCAGTTCTTC.

The rearrangement uses TRBV7-9 and TRBJ2-2; the D is unclear. The CDR3 extends over 14 amino acids. The germline V gene encodes CDR1 SEHNR and CDR2 FQNEAQ (reference sequence). The germline V and J ends were trimmed by 3 bases and 4 bases, with 9 bases remaining between them. The CDR3 sequence: CASSLVPPTGELFF. The CDR3 nucleotides are TGTGCCAGCAGCTTGGTACCTCCCACCGGGGAGCTGTTTTTT.

V usage is TRBV5-4 and J usage is TRBJ2-1; 9 bases align to TRBD1. Germline trimming cut 3 bases from V and 1 base from J; bases unmatched to any gene: 5. Germline CDR1 is SGHNT and CDR2 is YYREEE (reference sequence). The CDR3 is 16 amino acids. The CDR3, as DNA: TGTGCCAGCAGCTCCTTCGACAGGGGGTCCTACAATGAGCAGTTCTTC. Amino acid sequence: CASSSFDRGSYNEQFF.

The chain joins TRBV12-3 or TRBV12-4 to TRBJ2-7; D is undetermined. V was clipped by 4 bases and J by 3 bases, with 7 bases between them. The CDR3 is made up of 12 amino acids. In DNA form, the CDR3 reads TGTGCCAGCAGTTCCGCCTTCTACGAGCAGTACTTC. It translates to CASSSAFYEQYF.

The rearrangement joins TRBV19 to TRBJ2-7; TRBD1 aligns across 11 bases. Germline V gives CDR1 LNHDA, CDR2 SQIVND (reference sequence). The CDR3 sequence is 15 residues long. Unmatched junction bases numbered 4, after V lost 3 bases and J lost 3 bases. The CDR3 here is CASSIGTGGIYEQYF. For the CDR3, the DNA is TGTGCCAGTAGTATTGGGACAGGGGGAATCTACGAGCAGTACTTC.

The rearrangement links TRBV3-1 to TRBJ2-1; TRBD2 matches 11 bases. With V trimmed by 0 bases and J by 0 bases, 7 bases remained unmatched. From germline, CDR1 is LGHDT and CDR2 YNNKEL (reference sequence). This CDR3 is built from 19 residues. The CDR3 is CASSQDTGTSGSSYNEQFF. The CDR3 coding sequence is TGTGCCAGCAGCCAAGATACAGGAACTAGCGGGAGCTCCTACAATGAGCAGTTCTTC.

This chain's CDR3 is CASSQGQGGQGYTF. In DNA, the CDR3 is TGCGCCAGCAGCCAAGGACAGGGGGGACAAGGCTACACCTTC. The chain carries TRBV4-1 and TRBJ1-2, with 9 bases matching TRBD1. The CDR3 runs 14 residues. V was clipped by 1 base and J by 8 bases; unmatched bases: 5. Germline-derived CDR1 and CDR2 are MGHRA and YSYEKL.

This chain links TRBV7-8 with TRBJ2-5; 7 nucleotides match TRBD1. This CDR3 comprises 15 residues. Germline values: CDR1 SGHVS, CDR2 FQNEAQ. Trimming removed 0 bases from V and 5 bases from J; junction bases left unmatched: 6. CDR3 residues: CASSLAVGGRETQYF. CDR3 nucleotide sequence: TGTGCCAGCAGCTTAGCGGTAGGGGGCAGGGAGACCCAGTACTTC. The whole variable domain, filled in from reference TRBV7-8 and TRBJ2-5, reads GAGVSQSPRYKVAKRGQDVALRCDPISGHVSLFWYQQALGQGPEFLTYFQNEAQLDKSGLPSDRFFAERPEGSVSTLKIQRTQQEDSAVYLCASSLAVGGRETQYFGPGTRLLVL.

This chain connects TRBV4-1 to TRBJ2-7; D not certain. The CDR3 loop spans 14 amino acids. Trimming removed 0 bases at V and 4 bases at J, with 10 bases between. Germline values: CDR1 MGHRA, CDR2 YSYEKL. CDR3 region: CASSQELGWYEQYF. CDR3 DNA: TGCGCCAGCAGCCAAGAATTGGGTTGGTACGAGCAGTACTTC.

This CDR3 is CASSISFGYGYTF. The CDR3 region has the DNA TGTGCCAGTAGTATATCCTTCGGCTATGGCTACACCTTC. V and J are TRBV19 and TRBJ1-2; no firm D call. Looked up from germline, CDR1 is LNHDA and CDR2 is SQIVND (reference sequence). The CDR3 covers 13 residues. V was pared by 2 bases and J by 4 bases, with 8 bases between. The full variable domain, completed using reference TRBV19 and TRBJ1-2, is DGGITQSPKYLFRKEGQNVTLSCEQNLNHDAMYWYRQDPGQGLRLIYYSQIVNDFQKGDIAEGYSVSREKKESFPLTVTSAQKNPTAFYLCASSISFGYGYTFGSGTRLTVV.

The rearrangement uses TRBV19 and TRBJ1-1, with TRBD1 matching over 9 bases. The germline CDR1 and CDR2 sequences are LNHDA and SQIVND (reference sequence). This CDR3 region has 14 residues. With 3 bases clipped from V and 5 bases from J, the junction kept 4 bases outside the gene matches. Written as DNA, the CDR3 is TGTGCCAGTAGTATTCGGGGGACAGGGACTGAAGCTTTCTTT. Amino acid sequence: CASSIRGTGTEAFF. Full variable domain (outside the CDR3, taken from reference TRBV19 and TRBJ1-1): DGGITQSPKYLFRKEGQNVTLSCEQNLNHDAMYWYRQDPGQGLRLIYYSQIVNDFQKGDIAEGYSVSREKKESFPLTVTSAQKNPTAFYLCASSIRGTGTEAFFGQGTRLTVV.

The chain recombines TRBV16 with TRBJ1-2; D call uncertain. Trimming stripped 4 bases from V and 8 bases from J, with 20 bases between. CDR1 is KGHSY and CDR2 is FQNENV in the germline V gene. The CDR3 contains 15 residues. The CDR3 is CASSPPGSDFGGYTF. The CDR3 DNA reads as TGTGCCAGCAGCCCTCCAGGTTCCGACTTCGGAGGCTACACCTTC.

The rearrangement uses TRBV12-3 or TRBV12-4 and TRBJ1-4, with D unclear. Trimming stripped 3 bases from V and 8 bases from J, with 10 bases between. This CDR3 contains 13 residues. The CDR3 DNA reads TGTGCCAGCAGTTTCTCCCTGGAGGAAAAACTGTTTTTT. Its translation: CASSFSLEEKLFF.

CDR3 in amino acids: CSVDEGSFPPYEQYF. In DNA form, the CDR3 reads TGCAGCGTTGATGAGGGGTCCTTCCCCCCATACGAGCAGTACTTC. The chain recombines TRBV29-1 with TRBJ2-7, with D perhaps matching TRBD1 or TRBD2 (5 bases each). CDR1 and CDR2 (germline): SQVTM, ANQGSEA. V was pared by 3 bases and J by 4 bases, with 19 bases between. This CDR3 has 15 amino acids.

The V call is TRBV25-1, the J call TRBJ2-5; a possible D gene is TRBD1 (6 bases). CDR3 length equals 12 residues. Between the trimmed V and J ends, which lost 4 bases and 4 bases, there was a span of 7 bases. Germline CDR1 is MGHDK and CDR2 is SYGVNS. CDR3 DNA: TGTGCCAGCAGTGGAGGGGGAGAGACCCAGTACTTC. It translates to CASSGGGETQYF. Full variable domain (rest looked up from reference TRBV25-1 and TRBJ2-5): EADIYQTPRYLVIGTGKKITLECSQTMGHDKMYWYQQDPGMELHLIHYSYGVNSTEKGDLSSESTVSRIRTEHFPLTLESARPSHTSQYLCASSGGGETQYFGPGTRLLVL.

The CDR3 bases are TGCAGTGCCAAGGGGTGGGGGGACACCTCTGGAAACACCATATATTTT. As protein: CSAKGWGDTSGNTIYF. This rearrangement joins TRBV20-1 to TRBJ1-3, with D possibly being TRBD1 (6 bases). This CDR3 comprises 16 residues. Germline-derived CDR1 and CDR2 are DFQATT and SNEGSKA (reference sequence). V dropped 6 bases and J dropped 0 bases, with 18 bases sitting between them.